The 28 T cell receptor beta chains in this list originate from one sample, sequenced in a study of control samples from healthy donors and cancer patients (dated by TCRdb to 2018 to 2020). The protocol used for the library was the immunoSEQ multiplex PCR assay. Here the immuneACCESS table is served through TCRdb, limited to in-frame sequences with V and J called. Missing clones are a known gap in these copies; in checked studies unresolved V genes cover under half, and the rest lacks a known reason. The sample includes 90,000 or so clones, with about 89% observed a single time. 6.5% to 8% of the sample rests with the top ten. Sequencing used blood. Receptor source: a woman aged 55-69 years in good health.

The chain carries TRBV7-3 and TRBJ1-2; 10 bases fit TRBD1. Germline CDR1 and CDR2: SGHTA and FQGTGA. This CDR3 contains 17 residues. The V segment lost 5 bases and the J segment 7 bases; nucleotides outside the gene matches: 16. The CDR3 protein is CASSLHPPTGGLGGYTF. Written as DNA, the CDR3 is TGTGCCAGCAGCCTCCACCCACCGACAGGGGGCTTGGGTGGCTACACCTTC. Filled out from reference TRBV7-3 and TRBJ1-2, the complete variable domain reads GAGVSQTPSNKVTEKGKYVELRCDPISGHTALYWYRQSLGQGPEFLIYFQGTGAADDSGLPNDRFFAVRPEGSVSTLKIQRTERGDSAVYLCASSLHPPTGGLGGYTFGSGTRLTVV.

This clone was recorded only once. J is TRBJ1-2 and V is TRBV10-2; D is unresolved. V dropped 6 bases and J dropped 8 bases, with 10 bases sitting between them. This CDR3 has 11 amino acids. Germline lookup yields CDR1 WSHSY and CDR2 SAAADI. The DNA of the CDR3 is TGCGCCAGCAGCTCCTCCTGGGGCTACACCTTC. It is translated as CASSSSWGYTF.

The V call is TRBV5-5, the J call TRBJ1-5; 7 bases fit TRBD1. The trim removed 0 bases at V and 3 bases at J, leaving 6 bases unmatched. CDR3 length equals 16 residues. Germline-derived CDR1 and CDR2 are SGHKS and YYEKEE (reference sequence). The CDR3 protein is CASSLVGRGYNQPQHF. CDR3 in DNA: TGTGCCAGCAGCTTGGTTGGCAGGGGGTACAATCAGCCCCAGCATTTT.

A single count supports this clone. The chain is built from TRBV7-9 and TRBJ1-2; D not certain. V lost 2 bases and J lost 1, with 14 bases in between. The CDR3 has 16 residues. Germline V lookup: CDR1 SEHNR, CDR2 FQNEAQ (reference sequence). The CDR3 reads CASSLNWARDNYGYTF. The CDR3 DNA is TGTGCCAGCAGCTTAAATTGGGCCAGAGATAACTATGGCTACACCTTC.

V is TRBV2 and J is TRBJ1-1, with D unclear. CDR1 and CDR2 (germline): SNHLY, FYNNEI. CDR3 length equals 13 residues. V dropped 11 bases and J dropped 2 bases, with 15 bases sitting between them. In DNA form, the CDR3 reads TGTGCCGGTACGGAGTCCGTTAACACTGAAGCTTTCTTT. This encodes CAGTESVNTEAFF.

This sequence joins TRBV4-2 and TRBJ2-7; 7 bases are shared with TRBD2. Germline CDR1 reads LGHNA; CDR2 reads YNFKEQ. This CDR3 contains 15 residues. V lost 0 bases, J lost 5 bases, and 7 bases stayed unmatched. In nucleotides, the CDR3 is TGTGCCAGCAGCCAAGAACTTCTAGCGGCTCACGAGCAGTACTTC. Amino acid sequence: CASSQELLAAHEQYF.

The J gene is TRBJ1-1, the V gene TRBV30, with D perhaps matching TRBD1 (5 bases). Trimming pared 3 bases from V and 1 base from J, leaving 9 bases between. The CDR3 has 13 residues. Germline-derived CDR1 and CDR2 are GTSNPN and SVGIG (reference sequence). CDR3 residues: CAWRRQSNTEAFF. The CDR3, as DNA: TGTGCCTGGAGACGACAGTCGAACACTGAAGCTTTCTTT. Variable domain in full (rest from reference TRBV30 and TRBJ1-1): SQTIHQWPATLVQPVGSPLSLECTVEGTSNPNLYWYRQAAGRGLQLLFYSVGIGQISSEVPQNLSASRPQDRQFILSSKKLLLSDSGFYLCAWRRQSNTEAFFGQGTRLTVV.

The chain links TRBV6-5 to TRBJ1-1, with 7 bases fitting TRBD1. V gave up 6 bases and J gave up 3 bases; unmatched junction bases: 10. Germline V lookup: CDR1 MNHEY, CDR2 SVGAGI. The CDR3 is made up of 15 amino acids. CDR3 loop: CASRTNRGGDTEAFF. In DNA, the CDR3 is TGTGCCAGCAGAACCAACAGGGGAGGGGACACTGAAGCTTTCTTT.

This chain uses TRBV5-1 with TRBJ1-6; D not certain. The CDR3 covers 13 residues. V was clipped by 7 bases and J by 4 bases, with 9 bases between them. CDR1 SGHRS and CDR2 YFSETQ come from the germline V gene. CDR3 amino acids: CASHVGYNSPLHF. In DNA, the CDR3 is TGCGCCAGCCACGTGGGGTATAATTCACCCCTCCACTTT.

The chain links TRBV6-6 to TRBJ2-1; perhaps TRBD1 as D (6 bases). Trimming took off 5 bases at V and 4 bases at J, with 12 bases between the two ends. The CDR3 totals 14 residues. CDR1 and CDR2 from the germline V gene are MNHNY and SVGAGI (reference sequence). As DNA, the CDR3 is TGTGCCAGCAGTCCCGGACAGAGTTACAATGAGCAGTTCTTC. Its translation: CASSPGQSYNEQFF.

CDR3 bases: TGTGCCAGCAGCCTACTCGGGACCGAGAACACCGGGGAGCTGTTTTTT. Amino acids: CASSLLGTENTGELFF. V usage is TRBV5-5 and J usage is TRBJ2-2; D could derive from TRBD1 or TRBD2 (5 bases each). The V gene lost 4 bases and the J gene lost 1 base, with 14 bases spanning the gap. Germline V gene sequence: CDR1 SGHKS, CDR2 YYEKEE (reference sequence). This CDR3 contains 16 residues.

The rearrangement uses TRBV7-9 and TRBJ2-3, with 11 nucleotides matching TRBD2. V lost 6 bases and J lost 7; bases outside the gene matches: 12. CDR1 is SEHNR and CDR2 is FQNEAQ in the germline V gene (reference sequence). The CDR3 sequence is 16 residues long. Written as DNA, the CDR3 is TGTGCCAGCAGACTAGTAGGGGGACTAGCGGACCATACGCAGTATTTT. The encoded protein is CASRLVGGLADHTQYF.

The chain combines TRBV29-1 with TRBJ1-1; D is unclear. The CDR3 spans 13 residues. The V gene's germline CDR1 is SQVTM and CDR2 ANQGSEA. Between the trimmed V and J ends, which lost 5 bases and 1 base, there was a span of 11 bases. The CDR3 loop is CSVLRDSNTEAFF. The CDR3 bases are TGCAGCGTTCTACGGGATTCGAACACTGAAGCTTTCTTT.

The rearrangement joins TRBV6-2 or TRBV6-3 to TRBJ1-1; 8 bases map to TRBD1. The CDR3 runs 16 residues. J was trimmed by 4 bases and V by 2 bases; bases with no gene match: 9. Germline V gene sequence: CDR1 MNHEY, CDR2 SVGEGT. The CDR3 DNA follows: TGTGCCAGCAGTTACCCTTCAGGACAGGGCGGCACTGAAGCTTTCTTT. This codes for CASSYPSGQGGTEAFF.

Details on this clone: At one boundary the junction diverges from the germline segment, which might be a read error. In nucleotides, the CDR3 is TGTGCCAGCAGCTTAGGACGCGACATAGGGTTC. Protein sequence: CASSLGRDIGF. V and J are TRBV7-9 and TRBJ2-7, with D hard to call. The CDR3 sequence is 11 residues long. Germline V CDR1 and CDR2: SEHNR, FQNEAQ (reference sequence).

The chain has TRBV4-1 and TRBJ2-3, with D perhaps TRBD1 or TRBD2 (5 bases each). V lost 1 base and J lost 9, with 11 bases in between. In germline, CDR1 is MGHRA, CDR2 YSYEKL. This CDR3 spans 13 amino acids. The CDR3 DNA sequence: TGCGCCAGCAGCCAAGCTCCCTGGGGGACGCAGTATTTT. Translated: CASSQAPWGTQYF.

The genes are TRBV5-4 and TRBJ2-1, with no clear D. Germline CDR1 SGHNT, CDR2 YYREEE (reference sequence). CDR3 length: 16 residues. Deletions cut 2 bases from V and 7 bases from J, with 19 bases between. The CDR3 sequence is CASSFSDPLRGNEQFF. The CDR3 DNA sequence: TGTGCCAGCAGCTTCTCGGACCCCTTACGTGGGAATGAGCAGTTCTTC.

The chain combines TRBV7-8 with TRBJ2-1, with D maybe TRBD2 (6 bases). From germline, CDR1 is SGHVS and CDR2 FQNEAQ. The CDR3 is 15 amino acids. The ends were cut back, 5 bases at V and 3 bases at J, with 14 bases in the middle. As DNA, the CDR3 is TGTGCCAGCAGCCCGCCTGCGGGGTACTACAATGAGCAGTTCTTC. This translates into CASSPPAGYYNEQFF.

The CDR3 is CASGRAGGAYEQYF. In DNA form, the CDR3 reads TGTGCCAGCGGGAGGGCAGGGGGCGCCTACGAGCAGTACTTC. The chain links TRBV11-3 to TRBJ2-7, with a possible D match to TRBD1 (8 bases). Per the germline V gene, CDR1 is SGHNT and CDR2 is YENEEA. This CDR3 is 14 amino acids long. Trimming took off 8 bases at V and 2 bases at J, with 16 bases between the two ends. Based on the CDR3 plus reference TRBV11-3 and TRBJ2-7, the full variable domain is EAGVVQSPRYKIIEKKQPVAFWCNPISGHNTLYWYLQNLGQGPELLIRYENEEAVDDSQLPKDRFSAERLKGVDSTLKIQPAELGDSAVYLCASGRAGGAYEQYFGPGTRLTVT.

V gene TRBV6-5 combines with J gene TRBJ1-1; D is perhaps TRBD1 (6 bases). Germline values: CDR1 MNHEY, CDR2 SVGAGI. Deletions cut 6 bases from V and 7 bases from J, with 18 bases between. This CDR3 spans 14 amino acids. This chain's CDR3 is CASRPGTILGEAFF. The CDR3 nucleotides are TGTGCCAGCAGACCCGGGACAATCCTCGGTGAAGCTTTCTTT.

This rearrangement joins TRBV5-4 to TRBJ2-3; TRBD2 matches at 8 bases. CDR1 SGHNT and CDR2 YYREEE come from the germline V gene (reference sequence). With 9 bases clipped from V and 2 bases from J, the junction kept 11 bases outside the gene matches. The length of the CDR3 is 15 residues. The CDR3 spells CAISVRGGTTDTQYF. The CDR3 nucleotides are TGTGCCATCTCAGTACGCGGGGGGACCACAGATACGCAGTATTTT.

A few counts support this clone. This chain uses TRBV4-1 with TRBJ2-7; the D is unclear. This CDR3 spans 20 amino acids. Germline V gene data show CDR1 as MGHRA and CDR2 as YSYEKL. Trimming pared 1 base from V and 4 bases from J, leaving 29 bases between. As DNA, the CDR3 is TGCGCCAGCAGCCAAGCTCATATCTTCATCCCCCCAGCCTTGATGTACGAGCAGTACTTC. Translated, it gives CASSQAHIFIPPALMYEQYF.

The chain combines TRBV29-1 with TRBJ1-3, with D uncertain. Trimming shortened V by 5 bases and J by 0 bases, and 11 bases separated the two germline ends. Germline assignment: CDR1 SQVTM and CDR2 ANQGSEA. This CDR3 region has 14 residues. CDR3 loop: CSVSDAASGNTIYF. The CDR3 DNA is TGCAGCGTTTCCGACGCAGCCTCTGGAAACACCATATATTTT.

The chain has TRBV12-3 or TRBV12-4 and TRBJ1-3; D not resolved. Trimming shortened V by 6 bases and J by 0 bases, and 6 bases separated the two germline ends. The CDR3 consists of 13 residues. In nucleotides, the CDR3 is TGTGCCAGCAGCTTGATCTCTGGAAACACCATATATTTT. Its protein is CASSLISGNTIYF.

The CDR3 DNA is TGTGCCAGCAGCTTGTTTTCGAGGGACATTTCCTACGAGCAGTACTTC. Protein product: CASSLFSRDISYEQYF. V gene TRBV5-6 combines with J gene TRBJ2-7; TRBD1 might be the D (6 bases). There are 16 residues in the CDR3. V gave up 1 base and J gave up 1 base, with 15 bases separating them. Per the germline V gene, CDR1 is SGHDT and CDR2 is YYEEEE.

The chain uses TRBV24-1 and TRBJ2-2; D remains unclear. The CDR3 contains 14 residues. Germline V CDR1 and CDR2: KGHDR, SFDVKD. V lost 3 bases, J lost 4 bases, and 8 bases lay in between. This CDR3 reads CATSDPNLTGELFF. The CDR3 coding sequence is TGTGCCACCAGTGATCCGAACCTCACCGGGGAGCTGTTTTTT.

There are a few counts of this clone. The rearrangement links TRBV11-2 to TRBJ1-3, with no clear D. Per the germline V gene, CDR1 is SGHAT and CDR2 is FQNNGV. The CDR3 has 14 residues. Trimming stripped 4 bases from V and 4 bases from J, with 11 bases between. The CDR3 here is CASSSSRSGNTIYF. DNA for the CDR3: TGTGCCAGCAGCTCAAGTAGGAGCGGAAACACCATATATTTT.

This CDR3 is CASSSLGPPRQPQHF. The CDR3 region has the DNA TGTGCCAGCAGTTCGCTGGGCCCCCCCCGTCAGCCCCAGCATTTT. The V and J genes are TRBV27 and TRBJ1-5; unclear D gene. The CDR3 length is 15 residues. V was pared by 4 bases and J by 6 bases, with 16 bases between. Germline values: CDR1 MNHEY, CDR2 SMNVEV (reference sequence).